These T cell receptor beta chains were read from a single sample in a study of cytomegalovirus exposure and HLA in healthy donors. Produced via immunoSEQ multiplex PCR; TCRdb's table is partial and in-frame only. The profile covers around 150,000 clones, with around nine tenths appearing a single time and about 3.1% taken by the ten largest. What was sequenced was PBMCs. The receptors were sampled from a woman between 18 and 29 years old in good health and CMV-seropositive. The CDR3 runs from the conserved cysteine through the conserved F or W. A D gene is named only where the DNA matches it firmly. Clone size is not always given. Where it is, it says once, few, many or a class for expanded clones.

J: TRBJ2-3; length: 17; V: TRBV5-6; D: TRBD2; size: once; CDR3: CASSQEWTSGNTDTQYF; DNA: TGTGCCAGCAGCCAGGAATGGACTAGCGGGAACACAGATACGCAGTATTTT
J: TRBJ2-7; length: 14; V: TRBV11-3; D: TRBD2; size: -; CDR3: CASSGGSSGDEQYF; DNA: TGTGCCAGCAGCGGGGGCAGTAGCGGGGACGAGCAGTACTTC
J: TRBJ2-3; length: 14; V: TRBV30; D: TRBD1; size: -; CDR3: CAWKGQGAQYTQYF; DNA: TGTGCCTGGAAGGGACAGGGGGCGCAATATACGCAGTATTTT
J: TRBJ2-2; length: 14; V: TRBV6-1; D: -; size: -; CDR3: CASSEGVYTGELFF; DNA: TGTGCCAGCAGTGAAGGCGTCTACACCGGGGAGCTGTTTTTT
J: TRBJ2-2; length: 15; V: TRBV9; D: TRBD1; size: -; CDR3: CASSVGTGSLGELFF; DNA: TGTGCCAGCAGCGTCGGGACAGGGTCCCTCGGGGAGCTGTTTTTT
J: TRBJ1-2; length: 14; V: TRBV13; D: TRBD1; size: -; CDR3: CASSPGQGVYGYTF; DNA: TGTGCCAGCAGTCCCGGACAGGGGGTCTATGGCTACACCTTC
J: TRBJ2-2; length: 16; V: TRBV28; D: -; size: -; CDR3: CASSRADFPTRGELFF; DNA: TGTGCCAGCAGTAGGGCGGACTTCCCGACCCGCGGGGAGCTGTTTTTT
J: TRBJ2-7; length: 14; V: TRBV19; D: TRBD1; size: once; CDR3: CASGAGGASYEQYF; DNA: TGTGCCAGTGGCGCAGGGGGCGCGTCCTACGAGCAGTACTTC
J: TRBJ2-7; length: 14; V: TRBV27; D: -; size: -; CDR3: CASSPLLSGTEQYF; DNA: TGTGCCAGCAGTCCCTTACTCAGCGGGACAGAGCAGTACTTC
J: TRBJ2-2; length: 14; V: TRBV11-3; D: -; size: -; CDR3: CASSRLNRDGELFF; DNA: TGTGCCAGCAGCAGACTGAACAGGGATGGGGAGCTGTTTTTT
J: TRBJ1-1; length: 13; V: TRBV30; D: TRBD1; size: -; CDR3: CAWGTGANTEAFF; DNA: TGTGCCTGGGGGACAGGGGCGAACACTGAAGCTTTCTTT
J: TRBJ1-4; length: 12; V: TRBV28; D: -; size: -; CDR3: CASSLRVEKLFF; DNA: TGTGCCAGCAGTTTGCGGGTTGAAAAACTGTTTTTT
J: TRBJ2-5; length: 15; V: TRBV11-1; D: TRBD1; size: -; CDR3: CASSPTGGVRETQYF; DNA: TGTGCCAGCAGCCCGACAGGGGGCGTTAGGGAGACCCAGTACTTC
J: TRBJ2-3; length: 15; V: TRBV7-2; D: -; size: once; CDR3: CASSFGRVGTDTQYF; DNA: TGTGCCAGCAGCTTCGGCAGGGTCGGCACAGATACGCAGTATTTT
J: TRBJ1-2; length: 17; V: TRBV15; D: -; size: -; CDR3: CATSRDQFGGLSNGYTF; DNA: TGTGCCACCAGCAGAGATCAGTTCGGGGGGTTATCTAATGGCTACACCTTC
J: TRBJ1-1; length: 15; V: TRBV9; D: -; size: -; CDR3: CASSRESRGNTEAFF; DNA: TGTGCCAGCAGCCGGGAGAGCCGAGGGAACACTGAAGCTTTCTTT